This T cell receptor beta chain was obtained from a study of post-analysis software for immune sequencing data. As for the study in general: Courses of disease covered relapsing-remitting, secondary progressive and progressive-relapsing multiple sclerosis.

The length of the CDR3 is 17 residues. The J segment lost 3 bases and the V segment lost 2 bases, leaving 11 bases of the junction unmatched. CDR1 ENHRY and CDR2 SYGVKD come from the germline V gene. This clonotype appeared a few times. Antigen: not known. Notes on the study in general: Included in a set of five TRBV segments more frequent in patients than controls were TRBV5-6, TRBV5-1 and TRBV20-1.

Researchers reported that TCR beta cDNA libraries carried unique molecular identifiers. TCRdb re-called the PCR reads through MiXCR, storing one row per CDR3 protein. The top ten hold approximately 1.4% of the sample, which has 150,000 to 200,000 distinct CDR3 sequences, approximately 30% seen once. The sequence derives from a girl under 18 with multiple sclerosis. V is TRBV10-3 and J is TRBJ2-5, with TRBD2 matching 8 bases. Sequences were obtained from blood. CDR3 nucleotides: TGTGCCATCAGTGAGGCCCCCGGACTAGCAGTCGAAGAGACCCAGTACTTC. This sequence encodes CAISEAPGLAVEETQYF.